Given below is one T cell receptor beta chain in context. Its specificity is unknown. The data derive from a study of OX40 agonist ivuxolimab in advanced cancers. Study-level results: The CD4+ and CD8+ T cells in the blood had expanded clonally by week 6 at 0.1 to 3.0 mg/kg.

The assay was immunoSEQ multiplex PCR, and TCRdb's table has in-frame clones only and misses some. The table shows 45,000 to 65,000 clones, with around nine tenths occurring only once. The TCR originated in an adult with an advanced solid tumor such as melanoma, head and neck, liver or kidney cancer. The sample in question was CD4+ or CD8+ T cells sorted from blood, obtained in a trial of the OX40 agonist ivuxolimab.

The CDR3 DNA reads as TGTGCCAGCAGCCTACGTCCCTCTGGTGAGCAGTTCTTC. This encodes CASSLRPSGEQFF. This chain joins TRBV9 and TRBJ2-1; D ambiguous. Germline loops: CDR1 SGDLS, CDR2 YYNGEE. V was cut by 4 bases and J by 9 bases, with 14 bases left in between. The CDR3 loop spans 13 amino acids.